These 21 T cell receptor beta chains share one sample of origin, sequenced in a study of T cells in Graves' hyperthyroidism and ophthalmopathy. Using RNA transcripts as the source, TCR beta CDR3 regions were amplified. A first-round RT-PCR of the TCR CDR3 used the HTBI primer set. TCRdb re-called the multiplex PCR reads through MiXCR, storing one row per CDR3 protein. The sample yields hundreds of thousands of distinct CDR3 sequences, around 15% seen once. The sequencing sample was made of blood. These receptor sequences come from a woman aged 18-29 years with Graves' hyperthyroidism.

The table lists this clonotype with a few counts. V and J are TRBV20-1 and TRBJ2-1; a possible D gene is TRBD2 (6 bases). CDR1 is DFQATT, CDR2 SNEGSKA, per germline (reference sequence). The ends were cut back, 8 bases at V and 8 bases at J, with 19 bases in the middle. The CDR3 consists of 13 residues. CDR3 amino acids: CSSGTLDVYEQFF. CDR3 sequence (DNA): TGCAGTTCCGGGACTCTCGACGTCTATGAGCAGTTCTTC.

This chain joins TRBV6-1 and TRBJ1-5; D gene uncertain. Trimming stripped 5 bases from V and 0 bases from J, with 11 bases between. CDR1 MNHNS and CDR2 SASEGT come from the germline V gene. The CDR3 has 15 residues. The CDR3 here is CASSFSDPSNQPQHF. The CDR3 coding sequence is TGTGCCAGCAGTTTTTCGGACCCTAGCAATCAGCCCCAGCATTTT.

This clonotype showed up many times. The genes are TRBV7-2 and TRBJ2-5; D is ambiguous. CDR3 length: 15 residues. Trimming took 1 base from V and 1 from J, leaving 10 bases between them. From germline, CDR1 is SGHTA and CDR2 FQGNSA. CDR3 coding DNA: TGTGCCAGCAGCTTAGAGAGCGTACCCCAAGAGACCCAGTACTTC. Encoded protein: CASSLESVPQETQYF.

The chain links TRBV20-1 to TRBJ2-7; TRBD2 agrees at 14 bases. CDR1 is DFQATT, CDR2 SNEGSKA, per germline (reference sequence). The J segment lost 2 bases and the V segment lost 3 bases, leaving 12 bases of the junction unmatched. The CDR3 sequence is 18 residues long. The CDR3 region is CSASEGTSGRTSTYEQYF. The CDR3 DNA follows: TGCAGTGCTAGTGAAGGGACTAGCGGGAGAACTAGTACCTACGAGCAGTACTTC.

This clonotype was recorded a few times. It may be a read error: a sequence one base away is much more abundant. The chain employs TRBV28 and TRBJ2-5, with D perhaps matching TRBD2 (7 bases). This CDR3 is 15 amino acids long. The germline V gene has CDR1 MDHEN and CDR2 SYDVKM. Here the CDR3 DNA reads TGTGCCAGCAGTTTGGGGGGGGCCCACCAAGGGACCCAGTACTTC. Its translation is CASSLGGAHQGTQYF.

This clonotype was counted at least ten times. The chain combines TRBV28 with TRBJ1-1; maybe TRBD1 (6 bases). Deletions cut 6 bases from V and 4 bases from J, with 15 bases between. The germline V gene encodes CDR1 MDHEN and CDR2 SYDVKM. This CDR3 spans 14 amino acids. The CDR3 sequence is CASSISTGLTEAFF. The CDR3 DNA sequence: TGTGCCAGCAGCATTTCCACAGGGCTCACTGAAGCTTTCTTT.

Regarding this clonotype: A much bigger clone sits one base away, suggesting this may be a read error. The CDR3 DNA follows: TGTGCCAGCAGTTCAGGGGGCGCCTACAATGAGCAGTACTTC. It codes for CASSSGGAYNEQYF. The gene calls are TRBV12-3 or TRBV12-4 and TRBJ2-1, with TRBD1 matching 8 bases. The J call could be wrong; TRBJ2-7 is a better fit for the DNA end. CDR3 length: 14 amino acids.

This clonotype has more than one count but fewer than ten. This chain joins TRBV20-1 and TRBJ1-2; 7 bases fit TRBD1. Germline values: CDR1 DFQATT, CDR2 SNEGSKA (reference sequence). V trimming: 5 bases; J trimming: 6 bases; junction bases outside the gene matches: 9. The length of the CDR3 is 13 residues. The CDR3 here is CSAYTPGGDGYTF. CDR3 DNA: TGCAGTGCTTACACCCCAGGGGGTGATGGCTACACCTTC.

This chain uses TRBV7-9 with TRBJ2-3; no definite D call. CDR3 size: 16 residues. V dropped 7 bases and J dropped 0 bases, with 17 bases sitting between them. Germline V gives CDR1 SEHNR, CDR2 FQNEAQ (reference sequence). The CDR3 nucleotides are TGTGCCAGCACTGGCCGGACGGGTAAAAGCACAGATACGCAGTATTTT. Amino acid sequence: CASTGRTGKSTDTQYF.

This clonotype was counted a few times. V usage is TRBV29-1 and J usage is TRBJ1-1; 11 bases align to TRBD1. The CDR3 runs 14 residues. Trimming took 8 bases from V and 4 from J; bases not matched to a gene: 9. CDR1 and CDR2 (germline): SQVTM, ANQGSEA. CDR3 coding DNA: TGCAGCATCAAGGGAGGGACAGGGGGCACTGAAGCTTTCTTT. Encoded protein: CSIKGGTGGTEAFF.

This clonotype showed up many times. The genes are TRBV2 and TRBJ1-1; D is possibly TRBD1 (6 bases). V was pared by 6 bases and J by 6 bases, with 14 bases between. The CDR3 runs to 13 residues. Germline V gene data show CDR1 as SNHLY and CDR2 as FYNNEI. CDR3 sequence: CASRATGSAEAFF. The CDR3 coding sequence is TGTGCCAGCAGGGCCACAGGGAGTGCTGAAGCTTTCTTT. Looking up the rest from reference TRBV2 and TRBJ1-1 gives the full variable domain: EPEVTQTPSHQVTQMGQEVILRCVPISNHLYFYWYRQILGQKVEFLVSFYNNEISEKSEIFDDQFSVERPDGSNFTLKIRSTKLEDSAMYFCASRATGSAEAFFGQGTRLTVV.

This clonotype has just a few counts. V is TRBV7-9 and J is TRBJ2-5; D is perhaps TRBD1 or TRBD2 (5 bases each). Germline assignment: CDR1 SEHNR and CDR2 FQNEAQ (reference sequence). The CDR3 is 15 residues long. V shed 1 base and J shed 5 bases, with 14 bases lying between them. The DNA for the CDR3 is TGTGCCAGCAGCTTAGTTATGGGACCCACTGAGACCCAGTACTTC. Its translation is CASSLVMGPTETQYF.

The table lists this clonotype with many counts. The CDR3 spells CASSWGKTSGAQETQYF. CDR3 nucleotides: TGTGCCAGCAGCTGGGGCAAGACTAGCGGGGCCCAAGAGACCCAGTACTTC. The V gene is TRBV6-1, the J gene TRBJ2-5; 11 bases match TRBD2. V gave up 6 bases and J gave up 1 base; unmatched junction bases: 10. This CDR3 region has 17 residues. The V gene's germline CDR1 is MNHNS and CDR2 SASEGT.

This clonotype was detected many times. This sequence joins TRBV2 and TRBJ1-3; D uncertain. The CDR3 has 13 amino acids. Germline assignment: CDR1 SNHLY and CDR2 FYNNEI. With 10 bases removed from V and 2 bases from J, the gap between germline ends came to 12 bases. In DNA form, the CDR3 reads TGTGCCACCCCGGGATTTGCTGGAAACACCATATATTTT. Translated, it gives CATPGFAGNTIYF.

This chain connects TRBV24-1 to TRBJ1-1; tentatively, D is TRBD1 or TRBD2 (5 bases each). TRBJ2-2 matches the DNA end more closely, so the J call is doubtful. Germline V CDR1 and CDR2: KGHDR, SFDVKD. The CDR3 length is 12 residues. CDR3 bases: TGTGCCATCGCAGGGAGTCACGTGAAGCTGTTTTTT. It codes for CAIAGSHVKLFF.

This clonotype was detected many times. This chain uses TRBV12-3 or TRBV12-4 with TRBJ2-4, with 11 bases fitting TRBD1. Losses at the gene ends were 8 bases for V and 7 bases for J; bases not matched to a gene: 7. The CDR3 extends over 14 amino acids. The CDR3 nucleotides are TGTGCCAGCGGTTGGGGGACAGGGGGGAACATTCAGTACTTC. Its translation is CASGWGTGGNIQYF.

The sample holds many counts of this clonotype. The chain combines TRBV7-8 with TRBJ2-5; 11 bases match TRBD2. J gave up 3 bases and V 4 bases, and 10 bases lay outside the gene matches. Germline-derived CDR1 and CDR2 are SGHVS and FQNEAQ. CDR3 length: 17 residues. The CDR3 DNA reads TGTGCCAGCAGCTCTTTCGAGACTAGCGGGATGGAAGAGACCCAGTACTTC. This translates into CASSSFETSGMEETQYF.

This clonotype occurred a few times. The chain recombines TRBV14 with TRBJ2-3; D remains unclear. Germline-derived CDR1 and CDR2 are SGHDN and FVKESK. V shed 1 base and J shed 0 bases, with 11 bases lying between them. CDR3 length: 16 amino acids. CDR3 amino acids: CASSQVEWYSTDTQYF. CDR3 DNA: TGTGCCAGCAGCCAAGTAGAATGGTACAGCACAGATACGCAGTATTTT.

This rearrangement joins TRBV13 to TRBJ2-7; 9 bases are shared with TRBD1. There are 17 residues in the CDR3. The germline V gene encodes CDR1 PRHDT and CDR2 FYEKMQ (reference sequence). The V segment lost 4 bases and the J segment 2 bases; nucleotides outside the gene matches: 12. CDR3 in DNA: TGTGCCAGCAGCTCCCTACGCTCGGGACAGGGTACCTACGAGCAGTACTTC. Protein sequence: CASSSLRSGQGTYEQYF.

The chain combines TRBV28 with TRBJ2-3; D may correspond to TRBD1 or TRBD2 (6 bases each). Trimming removed 7 bases from V and 5 bases from J, with 10 bases in between. Germline V gene data show CDR1 as MDHEN and CDR2 as SYDVKM. The CDR3 consists of 12 residues. DNA for the CDR3: TGTGCCAGCAAAGGGGGAGGAGATACGCAGTATTTT. Protein product: CASKGGGDTQYF. The variable domain in full, with the rest retrieved from reference TRBV28 and TRBJ2-3, is DVKVTQSSRYLVKRTGEKVFLECVQDMDHENMFWYRQDPGLGLRLIYFSYDVKMKEKGDIPEGYSVSREKKERFSLILESASTNQTSMYLCASKGGGDTQYFGPGTRLTVL.

This clonotype was picked up many times. This chain connects TRBV3-1 to TRBJ1-2; 11 nucleotides align to TRBD1. The CDR3 loop spans 15 amino acids. Trimming at V came to 1 base and at J to 3 bases, leaving 1 base not matched to a gene. Germline V lookup: CDR1 LGHDT, CDR2 YNNKEL (reference sequence). CDR3 sequence reads: CASSQGTGGDYGYTF. As DNA, the CDR3 is TGTGCCAGCAGCCAAGGGACAGGGGGCGACTATGGCTACACCTTC.